These 10 T cell receptor beta chains were sequenced from one sample in a study of cytomegalovirus exposure and HLA in healthy donors. Sequencing used immunoSEQ multiplex PCR; TCRdb keeps in-frame clones, though not all of them. The sample includes about 73,000 clones, 80% to 90% of them seen just once. Sequencing was done on a sample of PBMCs. Receptors originate from a woman aged 18-35 years in good health and CMV-seropositive.

The table lists this clone with a count of one. V and J are TRBV6-1 and TRBJ2-7, with TRBD1 matching 7 bases. This CDR3 spans 15 amino acids. The V and J ends lost 3 bases and 1 base, in that order; junction bases with no gene match: 6. CDR1 and CDR2 from the germline V gene are MNHNS and SASEGT. For the CDR3, the DNA is TGTGCCAGCAGTGAGTTTACAGGGGAATCCTACGAGCAGTACTTC. It yields the protein CASSEFTGESYEQYF.

V and J are TRBV5-1 and TRBJ2-1; weak D call: TRBD1 (5 bases). Trimming took 0 bases from V and 4 from J, leaving 8 bases between them. Germline values: CDR1 SGHRS, CDR2 YFSETQ. The CDR3 is 14 amino acids. CDR3 sequence reads: CASSLAQGYNEQFF. Here the CDR3 DNA reads TGCGCCAGCAGCTTGGCTCAGGGTTACAATGAGCAGTTCTTC.

This rearrangement joins TRBV4-1 to TRBJ1-1; D is unresolved. The CDR3 is 15 residues long. Germline CDR1 is MGHRA and CDR2 is YSYEKL. V was pared by 0 bases and J by 4 bases, with 12 bases between. CDR3 loop: CASSQERGASTEAFF. As DNA, the CDR3 is TGCGCCAGCAGCCAAGAACGGGGTGCGAGCACTGAAGCTTTCTTT.

The rearrangement links TRBV2 to TRBJ1-4, with D possibly TRBD1 on 5 matching bases. In germline, CDR1 is SNHLY, CDR2 FYNNEI. V was shortened by 7 bases and J by 6 bases, with 18 bases between the two germline ends. The CDR3 sequence is 15 residues long. CDR3 residues: CASKPRAGRDEKLFF. CDR3 sequence (DNA): TGTGCCAGCAAACCCAGGGCAGGGAGGGATGAAAAACTGTTTTTT.

This clone was recorded only once. V and J are TRBV7-6 and TRBJ1-1, with D unclear. The CDR3 consists of 13 residues. V gave up 5 bases and J gave up 0 bases, with 7 bases separating them. Germline V gives CDR1 SGHVS, CDR2 FNYEAQ. The CDR3 loop is CASSLSLNTEAFF. The CDR3 DNA sequence: TGTGCCAGCAGCCTAAGCTTGAACACTGAAGCTTTCTTT.

This chain uses TRBV9 with TRBJ2-5, with 8 bases fitting TRBD2. The CDR3 runs 15 residues. After removal of 4 bases from V and 2 bases from J, the junction contained 7 bases not matched to a gene. Germline loops: CDR1 SGDLS, CDR2 YYNGEE. The CDR3 bases are TGTGCCAGCAGCACCCGAGCGGGGGCACAAGAGACCCAGTACTTC. Protein sequence: CASSTRAGAQETQYF.

This CDR3 is CASSDREKIEAFF. The CDR3 nucleotides read TGTGCCAGCTCAGACAGGGAGAAAATTGAAGCTTTCTTT. This chain connects TRBV7-9 to TRBJ1-1, with 7 bases identical to TRBD1. V was clipped by 8 bases and J by 7 bases; unmatched bases: 10. The CDR3 covers 13 residues. Looked up from germline, CDR1 is SEHNR and CDR2 is FQNEAQ (reference sequence).

The rearrangement joins TRBV2 to TRBJ2-2, with a tentative D call TRBD1 (5 bases). V lost 10 bases and J lost 1, with 19 bases in between. The CDR3 extends over 16 amino acids. The germline V gene has CDR1 SNHLY and CDR2 FYNNEI. The CDR3 spells CAIDVGVGGNTGELFF. The CDR3 DNA reads as TGTGCCATCGACGTAGGGGTCGGCGGGAACACCGGGGAGCTGTTTTTT.

The gene calls are TRBV4-1 and TRBJ2-7; TRBD2 might be the D (6 bases). V was cut by 1 base and J by 3 bases, with 19 bases left in between. The CDR3 spans 17 residues. Germline CDR1 MGHRA, CDR2 YSYEKL. CDR3 nucleotide sequence: TGCGCCAGCAGCCAAGGGAAAGCGGGTTCCGATTTCTACGAGCAGTACTTC. Protein product: CASSQGKAGSDFYEQYF.

The chain combines TRBV6-1 with TRBJ2-2; D is uncertain. CDR1 and CDR2 (germline): MNHNS, SASEGT. This CDR3 is built from 14 residues. Between the trimmed V and J ends, which lost 1 base and 3 bases, there was a span of 6 bases. The CDR3 loop is CASSEGGDTGELFF. The CDR3 nucleotides read TGTGCCAGCAGTGAAGGAGGCGACACCGGGGAGCTGTTTTTT.